The 23 T cell receptor beta chains presented below share a single source sample, sequenced in a study of beta chain features in type 1 diabetes. General study findings and limits: Significant though moderate, a shortening of TCRB CDR3s appeared in all four CD4+ subsets of Type 1 diabetes patients.

What was sequenced were expressed TCRB transcripts, since all of the isolated RNA had been reverse transcribed. Clones were sequenced by immunoSEQ multiplex PCR, and TCRdb holds only the in-frame ones, with some missing. The table shows 500,000 to 800,000 clones, with around an eighth occurring only once. Antigen specificity for these receptors is unknown. What was sequenced was naive CD4+ T cells from blood. The receptor set was obtained from a man in his thirties or forties with type 1 diabetes.

This rearrangement joins TRBV28 to TRBJ1-2; D is unresolved. Trimming removed 3 bases from V and 4 bases from J, with 9 bases in between. CDR3 size: 13 residues. Germline values: CDR1 MDHEN, CDR2 SYDVKM. Here the CDR3 reads CASSLQSSYGYTF. CDR3 coding DNA: TGTGCCAGCAGTTTGCAGTCTTCCTATGGCTACACCTTC.

The V gene is TRBV4-3, the J gene TRBJ1-2; maybe TRBD1 (5 bases). Germline CDR1 reads LGHNA; CDR2 reads YSLEER. The V gene lost 2 bases and the J gene lost 2 bases, with 12 bases spanning the gap. The CDR3 sequence is 15 residues long. The CDR3: CASSQTGGSNYGYTF. Here the CDR3 DNA reads TGCGCCAGCAGCCAAACCGGGGGTTCGAACTATGGCTACACCTTC.

The V and J genes are TRBV28 and TRBJ2-7, with D tentatively TRBD1 (5 bases). This CDR3 is 15 amino acids long. Germline V gene data show CDR1 as MDHEN and CDR2 as SYDVKM. The germline V and J ends were trimmed by 6 bases and 2 bases, with 17 bases remaining between them. The CDR3 coding sequence is TGTGCCAGCAGCCCCGGTGGGGCAGCCGCCTACGAGCAGTACTTC. Its translation is CASSPGGAAAYEQYF.

This clone was counted between two and nine times. The chain has TRBV5-1 and TRBJ1-2; possible D gene TRBD1, 5 bases. Germline V lookup: CDR1 SGHRS, CDR2 YFSETQ. V was clipped by 0 bases and J by 14 bases, with 17 bases between them. The CDR3 runs to 13 residues. CDR3 sequence (DNA): TGCGCCAGCAGCTTGGAGAACGGGGCAGGGAGGACCTTC. Encoded protein: CASSLENGAGRTF.

This clone was detected only a few times. The rearrangement uses TRBV6-1 and TRBJ1-1; D is uncertain. Deletions cut 6 bases from V and 4 bases from J, with 12 bases between. CDR1 and CDR2 from the germline V gene are MNHNS and SASEGT. The CDR3 is 13 residues long. The CDR3 DNA is TGTGCCAGCAGCACGACACTTTCCACTGAAGCTTTCTTT. Translation: CASSTTLSTEAFF.

This chain connects TRBV29-1 to TRBJ2-2, with D perhaps being TRBD1 or TRBD2 (5 bases each). Trimming stripped 5 bases from V and 0 bases from J, with 13 bases between. Germline lookup yields CDR1 SQVTM and CDR2 ANQGSEA. This CDR3 contains 15 residues. The CDR3 bases are TGCAGCGTTACAACCGGGACCACGAACACCGGGGAGCTGTTTTTT. Amino acid sequence: CSVTTGTTNTGELFF.

This chain links TRBV5-1 with TRBJ1-4, with 8 positions matching TRBD1. The CDR3 spans 14 residues. The V gene end was trimmed by 4 bases and the J gene end by 8 bases; junction bases not matched to a gene: 7. CDR1 and CDR2 (germline): SGHRS, YFSETQ. Written as DNA, the CDR3 is TGCGCCAGCAGCAACGGACAGGGACGGGAAAAACTGTTTTTT. It yields the protein CASSNGQGREKLFF.

This clone has a handful of counts. The chain combines TRBV19 with TRBJ2-1; the match to TRBD2 covers 9 bases. This CDR3 region has 12 residues. J lost 13 bases, V lost 5 bases, and 6 bases had no gene match. Germline CDR1 and CDR2: LNHDA and SQIVND (reference sequence). CDR3 loop: CASSVLAGPQFF. As DNA, the CDR3 is TGTGCCAGTAGTGTGCTAGCGGGGCCCCAGTTCTTC.

This sequence joins TRBV29-1 and TRBJ1-1; D gene ambiguous. The CDR3 is 11 residues long. Germline V CDR1 and CDR2: SQVTM, ANQGSEA. V was cut by 1 base and J by 10 bases, with 10 bases left in between. The CDR3 coding sequence is TGCAGCGTTGAAGCCCGAGCGGGAGCTTTCTTT. Translated: CSVEARAGAFF.

This clone was seen more than once but under ten times. The V gene is TRBV7-2, the J gene TRBJ1-3; no definite D call. CDR1 SGHTA and CDR2 FQGNSA come from the germline V gene. Trimming took off 6 bases at V and 0 bases at J, with 9 bases between the two ends. The CDR3 runs 14 residues. The CDR3 DNA is TGTGCCAGCAGTGACGTCTACTCTGGAAACACCATATATTTT. Translation gives CASSDVYSGNTIYF. Drawing the rest from reference TRBV7-2 and TRBJ1-3, the complete variable domain is GAGVSQSPSNKVTEKGKDVELRCDPISGHTALYWYRQSLGQGLEFLIYFQGNSAPDKSGLPSDRFSAERTGGSVSTLTIQRTQQEDSAVYLCASSDVYSGNTIYFGEGSWLTVV.

This chain links TRBV14 with TRBJ2-3; TRBD2 matches 11 bases. The CDR3 is 16 residues long. Losses at the gene ends were 2 bases for V and 1 base for J; bases not matched to a gene: 2. Germline loops: CDR1 SGHDN, CDR2 FVKESK. CDR3 residues: CASSQSSGGRTDTQYF. For the CDR3, the DNA is TGTGCCAGCAGCCAATCTAGCGGGGGGCGCACAGATACGCAGTATTTT.

The chain links TRBV28 to TRBJ2-6, with no clear D. The CDR3 sequence is 16 residues long. The V end lost 2 bases, the J end lost 0 bases, and 8 bases lay between the germline ends. Germline V gene sequence: CDR1 MDHEN, CDR2 SYDVKM. The chain's CDR3 is CASSLVQSSGANVLTF. CDR3 DNA: TGTGCCAGCAGTTTAGTACAGAGCTCTGGGGCCAACGTCCTGACTTTC. The whole variable domain, remainder taken from reference TRBV28 and TRBJ2-6, is DVKVTQSSRYLVKRTGEKVFLECVQDMDHENMFWYRQDPGLGLRLIYFSYDVKMKEKGDIPEGYSVSREKKERFSLILESASTNQTSMYLCASSLVQSSGANVLTFGAGSRLTVL.

The chain couples TRBV7-2 to TRBJ1-2; 11 bases fit TRBD1. The CDR3 runs to 14 residues. The junction had 7 bases not matched to a gene; V was cut back by 8 bases and J by 5 bases. In germline, CDR1 is SGHTA, CDR2 FQGNSA. The CDR3 is CASGRDRGYYGYTF. CDR3 bases: TGTGCCAGCGGCCGGGACAGGGGGTATTATGGCTACACCTTC.

The chain uses TRBV5-6 and TRBJ2-3, with 7 bases fitting TRBD2. V lost 4 bases, J lost 6 bases, and 5 bases stayed unmatched. Germline CDR1 and CDR2: SGHDT and YYEEEE. This CDR3 comprises 13 residues. CDR3 sequence (DNA): TGTGCCAGCAGCGGCCGACTAGCCGATACGCAGTATTTT. Protein sequence: CASSGRLADTQYF.

The chain carries TRBV9 and TRBJ2-1, with a possible D match to TRBD2 (7 bases). The CDR3 extends over 15 amino acids. V lost 4 bases to trimming and J lost 10 bases, with 21 bases between them. Looked up from germline, CDR1 is SGDLS and CDR2 is YYNGEE. The CDR3 DNA sequence: TGTGCCAGCAGCATTGGTAAAGGGGGGGCCTGGGAGCAGTTCTTC. Its translation: CASSIGKGGAWEQFF.

The table lists this clone with a count of one. The chain couples TRBV29-1 to TRBJ1-5, with a weak D call TRBD1 (6 bases). V lost 6 bases to trimming and J lost 3 bases, with 9 bases between them. This CDR3 spans 12 amino acids. Germline CDR1 reads SQVTM; CDR2 reads ANQGSEA. CDR3 sequence (DNA): TGCAGCGTAGGGGGGACCAATCAGCCCCAGCATTTT. This encodes CSVGGTNQPQHF.

With respect to this clone: The sample contains more than one DNA sequence encoding this CDR3. This chain joins TRBV30 and TRBJ2-7; the D gene is possibly TRBD1 (5 bases). The V gene lost 2 bases and the J gene lost 2 bases, with 7 bases spanning the gap. CDR3 size: 12 residues. Germline V gives CDR1 GTSNPN, CDR2 SVGIG (reference sequence). The CDR3 coding sequence is TGTGCCTGGAGTCGACAGCCCTACGAGCAGTACTTC. Protein: CAWSRQPYEQYF.

This clone was found a few times. This sequence joins TRBV10-3 and TRBJ2-3; D perhaps matches TRBD1 (6 bases). V dropped 3 bases and J dropped 5 bases, with 6 bases sitting between them. From germline, CDR1 is ENHRY and CDR2 SYGVKD. The CDR3 sequence is 12 residues long. The chain's CDR3 is CAISEQGDTQYF. The CDR3 coding sequence is TGTGCCATCAGTGAACAGGGAGATACGCAGTATTTT.

CDR3 DNA: TGTGCCAGCAGCGCTCGGGACGGATATGGCTACACCTTC. This gives the protein CASSARDGYGYTF. The gene calls are TRBV7-9 and TRBJ1-2, with D tentatively TRBD1 (5 bases). Germline-derived CDR1 and CDR2 are SEHNR and FQNEAQ (reference sequence). CDR3 length: 13 residues. V lost 5 bases and J 5 bases, leaving 12 bases between the germline ends.

Turning to this clone: The same CDR3 also results from other DNA sequences found in this sample. CDR3 loop: CASSPSDDYGYTF. The CDR3 DNA reads TGTGCCAGCTCACCATCGGACGACTATGGCTACACCTTC. This chain joins TRBV18 and TRBJ1-2; no reliable D call. The germline V gene encodes CDR1 KGHSH and CDR2 LQKENI. The CDR3 has 13 residues. V was cut by 2 bases and J by 3 bases, with 7 bases left in between.

This chain connects TRBV7-9 to TRBJ1-6, with D hard to call. From germline, CDR1 is SEHNR and CDR2 FQNEAQ (reference sequence). V lost 3 bases to trimming and J lost 10 bases, with 13 bases between them. The CDR3 has 14 amino acids. As DNA, the CDR3 is TGTGCCAGCAGCTTCTCGACAAGTCGATCACCCCTCCACTTT. It yields the protein CASSFSTSRSPLHF. The variable domain in full, with the rest retrieved from reference TRBV7-9 and TRBJ1-6, is DTGVSQNPRHKITKRGQNVTFRCDPISEHNRLYWYRQTLGQGPEFLTYFQNEAQLEKSRLLSDRFSAERPKGSFSTLEIQRTEQGDSAMYLCASSFSTSRSPLHFGNGTRLTVT.

There are a few counts of this clone. The V and J genes are TRBV9 and TRBJ1-5, with 8 bases that match TRBD1. The CDR3 runs 16 residues. J gave up 5 bases and V 4 bases, and 11 bases lay outside the gene matches. Germline CDR1 and CDR2: SGDLS and YYNGEE. The CDR3 protein is CASSPGQGRSDQPQHF. Here the CDR3 DNA reads TGTGCCAGCAGCCCCGGACAGGGCCGGAGTGATCAGCCCCAGCATTTT.

This clone was seen only a few times. The V gene is TRBV6-5, the J gene TRBJ1-4, with 9 bases identical to TRBD1. After removal of 5 bases from V and 8 bases from J, the junction contained 6 bases not matched to a gene. The CDR3 runs to 14 residues. Germline V gene sequence: CDR1 MNHEY, CDR2 SVGAGI. The CDR3 protein is CASSQDRGREKLFF. CDR3 nucleotide sequence: TGTGCCAGCAGTCAGGACAGGGGCAGAGAAAAACTGTTTTTT.